These 10 T cell receptor beta chains share one sample of origin, sequenced in a study of pediatric ulcerative colitis. During colonoscopy, one to two rectal pinch biopsies were collected. The repertoire was sequenced with immunoSEQ multiplex PCR; TCRdb's copy has only in-frame clones and lacks some. The sample has around 37,000 clones, about 75% seen once; the top ten hold around 9.2%. The sample taken for sequencing was gut tissue. The receptors were sampled from a boy between 5 and 17 years old with severe ulcerative colitis.

This clone was seen just once. The chain recombines TRBV5-1 with TRBJ2-7; D perhaps matches TRBD1 (5 bases). The length of the CDR3 is 14 residues. The ends were cut back, 7 bases at V and 1 base at J, with 15 bases in the middle. CDR1 is SGHRS, CDR2 YFSETQ, per germline. The CDR3 DNA is TGCGCCAGCCGAACAGGAGCCCTATCCTACGAGCAGTACTTC. This codes for CASRTGALSYEQYF.

V and J are TRBV23-1 and TRBJ1-1; D remains unclear. TRBV23-1 counts as an open reading frame of uncertain function. V was pared by 5 bases and J by 4 bases, with 14 bases between. This CDR3 is 14 amino acids long. The CDR3 coding sequence is TGCGCCAGCAGTACCGCAGGCAGGTGCACTGAAGCTTTCTTT. Translated: CASSTAGRCTEAFF.

The genes are TRBV6-1 and TRBJ2-1; D may be TRBD1 or TRBD2 (5 bases each). CDR1 is MNHNS, CDR2 SASEGT, per germline. V lost 6 bases, J lost 10 bases, and 13 bases lay in between. The CDR3 is 12 amino acids. The CDR3 reads CASSEGPVEQFF. In DNA form, the CDR3 reads TGTGCCAGCAGCGAGGGGCCTGTGGAGCAGTTCTTC.

In its sample, this clone was seen a few times. The conserved phenylalanine or tryptophan normally closing the CDR3 is absent here, so this likely arose from a read error. The chain combines TRBV5-6 with TRBJ1-6; TRBD1 is a possible D gene (5 bases). There are 13 residues in the CDR3. V was trimmed by 4 bases and J by 7 bases, leaving 9 bases between them. The V gene's germline CDR1 is SGHDT and CDR2 YYEEEE. The CDR3 DNA is TGTGCCAGCAGCACAGGACAAAATTCACCCCTCCACCTT. Amino acids: CASSTGQNSPLHL.

V usage is TRBV4-2 and J usage is TRBJ2-3; 7 bases are a match to TRBD1. V was clipped by 0 bases and J by 4 bases; unmatched bases: 7. The CDR3 covers 16 residues. Germline V gene lookup returns CDR1 LGHNA and CDR2 YNFKEQ. CDR3: CASSQDQGEGADTQYF. The CDR3 DNA follows: TGTGCCAGCAGCCAAGATCAGGGGGAAGGGGCAGATACGCAGTATTTT.

The rearrangement uses TRBV28 and TRBJ1-1, with D tentatively TRBD1 (6 bases). CDR3 length equals 14 residues. V lost 7 bases and J 4 bases, leaving 16 bases between the germline ends. CDR1 MDHEN and CDR2 SYDVKM come from the germline V gene. This chain's CDR3 is CASNQGRGGTEAFF. In DNA form, the CDR3 reads TGTGCCAGCAATCAGGGGCGGGGTGGCACTGAAGCTTTCTTT.

The rearrangement uses TRBV6-5 and TRBJ1-2; D is undetermined. Trimming left V 5 bases short and J 7 bases short, with 14 bases between. Germline CDR1 and CDR2: MNHEY and SVGAGI. The CDR3 has 13 amino acids. The CDR3 nucleotides read TGTGCCAGCAGTGCCTCAGGAGATCTTGGCTACACCTTC. Protein sequence: CASSASGDLGYTF.

The chain uses TRBV4-1 and TRBJ2-3; 7 bases fit TRBD2. This CDR3 spans 14 amino acids. V dropped 3 bases and J dropped 6; count of bases not matched to a gene: 6. The germline V gene has CDR1 MGHRA and CDR2 YSYEKL. CDR3 amino acids: CASSHTSAGDTQYF. DNA for the CDR3: TGCGCCAGCAGCCATACTAGCGCGGGTGATACGCAGTATTTT.

V gene TRBV28 combines with J gene TRBJ1-2; unclear D gene. The CDR3 covers 14 residues. From germline, CDR1 is MDHEN and CDR2 SYDVKM. Between the trimmed V and J ends, which lost 7 bases and 4 bases, there was a span of 16 bases. The CDR3 reads CASTQKRVIYGYTF. As DNA, the CDR3 is TGTGCCAGCACTCAAAAAAGGGTTATCTATGGCTACACCTTC.

The V call is TRBV11-2, the J call TRBJ2-1; D is possibly TRBD2 (5 bases). Germline V gives CDR1 SGHAT, CDR2 FQNNGV. V was cut by 5 bases and J by 5 bases, with 16 bases left in between. The CDR3 sequence is 15 residues long. The CDR3 protein is CASSTRGGSNNEQFF. CDR3 nucleotide sequence: TGTGCCAGCAGCACCCGTGGTGGGAGTAACAATGAGCAGTTCTTC.